One sample yielded the 3 T cell receptor beta chains listed below, sequenced in a study of response to subunit inactivated influenza vaccine. TCRdb re-called the RT-PCR reads through MiXCR, storing one row per CDR3 protein. The table records more than 550,000 distinct CDR3 sequences, 10% to 12% of them present only once. A further study also used this sample, focusing on T cells expressing NK-cell markers. That paper states: The cDNA for TCR beta came from 5'RACE template switching with UMIs.

The source material was PBMCs from blood, sampled on the day of vaccination. These receptors all come from a man aged 50 to 59 who received an inactivated influenza vaccine.

The sample holds a few counts of this clonotype. The chain joins TRBV12-3 or TRBV12-4 to TRBJ2-1; TRBD2 matches 10 bases. V lost 5 bases, J lost 13 bases, and 5 bases stayed unmatched. The CDR3 spans 12 residues. The CDR3 sequence is CASSGLAEEQFF. CDR3 DNA sequence: TGTGCCAGCAGTGGACTAGCGGAGGAACAGTTCTTC.

This chain joins TRBV27 and TRBJ2-7; 10 bases fit TRBD2. The CDR3 has 14 amino acids. Germline CDR1 is MNHEY and CDR2 is SMNVEV (reference sequence). With 2 bases clipped from V and 6 bases from J, the junction kept 4 bases outside the gene matches. This CDR3 reads CASSLLAGVIEQYF. The CDR3 region has the DNA TGTGCCAGCAGTTTACTAGCGGGAGTTATCGAGCAGTACTTC.

This clonotype was detected many times. J is TRBJ2-3 and V is TRBV10-3, with 7 bases fitting TRBD2. This CDR3 comprises 10 residues. Germline V gene sequence: CDR1 ENHRY, CDR2 SYGVKD. CDR3 loop: CAYGGDTQYF. The CDR3 nucleotides are TGTGCATACGGGGGGGATACGCAGTATTTT.